The 29 T cell receptor beta chains given below trace back to one sample, sequenced in a study of coeliac disease. The repertoire was sequenced with immunoSEQ multiplex PCR; TCRdb's copy has only in-frame clones and lacks some. The sample has about 4,500 clones, about two thirds seen once. What was sequenced was intraepithelial lymphocytes from the gut. All receptors come from a woman between 18 and 29 years old with active celiac disease.

The chain uses TRBV4-1 and TRBJ2-7; the D gene is possibly TRBD1 (6 bases). This CDR3 is built from 14 residues. CDR1 MGHRA and CDR2 YSYEKL come from the germline V gene. Trimming removed 3 bases at V and 2 bases at J, with 11 bases between. The CDR3 bases are TGCGCCAGCAGCCAGAAACAGGGAACCTACGAGCAGTACTTC. Protein: CASSQKQGTYEQYF.

This clone has more than one count but fewer than ten. The chain couples TRBV18 to TRBJ2-7; 7 bases fit TRBD2. V was clipped by 6 bases and J by 4 bases; unmatched bases: 6. CDR1 is KGHSH and CDR2 is LQKENI in the germline V gene. This CDR3 region has 13 residues. The CDR3 here is CASSPGGGYEQYF. Here the CDR3 DNA reads TGTGCCAGCTCCCCTGGGGGGGGTTACGAGCAGTACTTC.

The rearrangement joins TRBV5-4 to TRBJ2-1, with 8 bases fitting TRBD2. CDR1 is SGHNT and CDR2 is YYREEE in the germline V gene (reference sequence). The J segment lost 13 bases and the V segment lost 3 bases, leaving 15 bases of the junction unmatched. The CDR3 is made up of 15 amino acids. This CDR3 is CASSSLGSGGRQQFF. CDR3 sequence (DNA): TGTGCCAGCAGCTCGCTGGGGAGCGGGGGCCGACAACAGTTCTTC.

In its sample, this clone was seen once. The V gene is TRBV2, the J gene TRBJ2-7; a weak D match, TRBD1 (6 bases). Trimming took off 5 bases at V and 2 bases at J, with 28 bases between the two ends. Germline-derived CDR1 and CDR2 are SNHLY and FYNNEI. The CDR3 spans 19 residues. The CDR3 protein is CASSPRQIIVGTNAYEQYF. CDR3 nucleotide sequence: TGTGCCAGCAGTCCCCGACAGATAATTGTCGGGACAAATGCCTACGAGCAGTACTTC.

This clone came up a few times. The CDR3 DNA reads as TGTGCCAGCAGCCCTCAACGAGGGAAGGCGGAAGATACGCAGTATTTT. Protein sequence: CASSPQRGKAEDTQYF. The V gene is TRBV5-5, the J gene TRBJ2-3; D is possibly TRBD2 (5 bases). Per the germline V gene, CDR1 is SGHKS and CDR2 is YYEKEE (reference sequence). The ends were cut back, 4 bases at V and 5 bases at J, with 20 bases in the middle. CDR3 size: 16 residues.

The chain links TRBV10-3 to TRBJ2-5; possibly TRBD2 for D (7 bases). The CDR3 is made up of 16 amino acids. Looked up from germline, CDR1 is ENHRY and CDR2 is SYGVKD. V lost 2 bases and J 2 bases, leaving 15 bases between the germline ends. The CDR3 protein is CAISEGAGAAQETQYF. DNA of the CDR3: TGTGCCATCAGTGAGGGGGCGGGGGCAGCTCAAGAGACCCAGTACTTC.

This clone is judged medium-sized. The chain has TRBV4-2 and TRBJ1-1; maybe TRBD1 (6 bases). Trimming removed 1 base at V and 4 bases at J, with 13 bases between. Looked up from germline, CDR1 is LGHNA and CDR2 is YNFKEQ. This CDR3 has 15 residues. CDR3 loop: CASSQGQGHGTEAFF. DNA for the CDR3: TGTGCCAGCAGCCAAGGGCAGGGGCACGGCACTGAAGCTTTCTTT.

The chain is built from TRBV7-9 and TRBJ1-4, with D perhaps TRBD1 (6 bases). V lost 5 bases and J 6 bases, leaving 13 bases between the germline ends. The CDR3 has 14 residues. The germline CDR1 and CDR2 sequences are SEHNR and FQNEAQ (reference sequence). The CDR3 DNA sequence: TGTGCCAGCAGCCCGCAAGGGGGGGATGAAAAACTGTTTTTT. It specifies CASSPQGGDEKLFF.

This clone appeared a few times. The rearrangement links TRBV27 to TRBJ1-1, with D hard to call. The CDR3 runs to 13 residues. CDR1 is MNHEY, CDR2 SMNVEV, per germline (reference sequence). V was clipped by 3 bases and J by 3 bases, with 8 bases between them. In DNA, the CDR3 is TGTGCCAGCAGTTTTGACACTTACACTGAAGCTTTCTTT. Translated: CASSFDTYTEAFF.

The chain joins TRBV5-1 to TRBJ2-1, with D possibly being TRBD1 (5 bases). The CDR3 contains 13 residues. Germline V CDR1 and CDR2: SGHRS, YFSETQ. V was shortened by 3 bases and J by 10 bases, with 14 bases between the two germline ends. CDR3 sequence: CASSWMTSGEQFF. Written as DNA, the CDR3 is TGCGCCAGCAGCTGGATGACCTCAGGGGAGCAGTTCTTC.

This chain connects TRBV11-2 to TRBJ2-3; maybe TRBD2 (5 bases). V dropped 1 base and J dropped 1 base, with 12 bases sitting between them. The CDR3 length is 16 residues. Germline V gene data show CDR1 as SGHAT and CDR2 as FQNNGV. The chain's CDR3 is CASSLGGNRGTDTQYF. CDR3 in DNA: TGTGCCAGCAGCTTAGGAGGGAATCGTGGCACAGATACGCAGTATTTT.

The V and J genes are TRBV19 and TRBJ1-2, with D hard to call. V lost 1 base and J 7 bases, leaving 10 bases between the germline ends. CDR3 length: 13 amino acids. In germline, CDR1 is LNHDA, CDR2 SQIVND (reference sequence). The DNA of the CDR3 is TGTGCCAGTAGTATAGTACCGTCGAGTGGCTACACCTTC. Its protein product is CASSIVPSSGYTF.

V usage is TRBV6-6 and J usage is TRBJ1-1, with 10 bases fitting TRBD1. The CDR3 is 13 residues long. With V trimmed by 6 bases and J by 7 bases, 5 bases remained unmatched. Germline values: CDR1 MNHNY, CDR2 SVGAGI (reference sequence). In DNA form, the CDR3 reads TGTGCCAGCAGCTGGGACAGGGGAGGTGAAGCTTTCTTT. This codes for CASSWDRGGEAFF.

This clone turned up a few times. This chain connects TRBV10-3 to TRBJ2-7; 9 bases fit TRBD2. Looked up from germline, CDR1 is ENHRY and CDR2 is SYGVKD. V gave up 4 bases and J gave up 1 base; unmatched junction bases: 8. This CDR3 has 16 amino acids. CDR3 sequence: CAISGVSGSSSYEQYF. CDR3 DNA: TGTGCCATCAGTGGGGTTAGCGGGAGTTCATCCTACGAGCAGTACTTC.

The chain carries TRBV5-1 and TRBJ1-6, with a weak D call TRBD1 (6 bases). The CDR3 is 15 amino acids. V shed 0 bases and J shed 6 bases, with 10 bases lying between them. CDR1 is SGHRS, CDR2 YFSETQ, per germline. The CDR3 nucleotides are TGCGCCAGCAGCTTGGCGACAGGCCCTAATTCACCCCTCCACTTT. This codes for CASSLATGPNSPLHF.

On this clone: Other DNA sequences of this sample code for an identical CDR3. This chain joins TRBV7-9 and TRBJ1-2; TRBD1 matches 7 bases. Germline values: CDR1 SEHNR, CDR2 FQNEAQ (reference sequence). The CDR3 length is 13 residues. J lost 5 bases, V lost 3 bases, and 3 bases had no gene match. CDR3: CASSFGQDYGYTF. Written as DNA, the CDR3 is TGTGCCAGCAGCTTCGGACAGGATTATGGCTACACCTTC.

The chain has TRBV7-3 and TRBJ2-5; D possibly corresponds to TRBD2 (6 bases). Germline CDR1 is SGHTA and CDR2 is FQGTGA. The length of the CDR3 is 14 residues. The V end was cut by 4 bases, the J end by 3 bases, with 12 bases between. CDR3 nucleotides: TGTGCCAGCAGCTCTGGGATAGCGGAAGAGACCCAGTACTTC. It encodes CASSSGIAEETQYF.

The J gene is TRBJ2-5, the V gene TRBV4-2; 11 positions match TRBD2. The CDR3 is made up of 15 amino acids. J gave up 3 bases and V 4 bases, and 4 bases lay outside the gene matches. Germline loops: CDR1 LGHNA, CDR2 YNFKEQ. In nucleotides, the CDR3 is TGTGCCAGCAGCCTCTCGACTAGCGGGGAAGAGACCCAGTACTTC. Amino acid sequence: CASSLSTSGEETQYF.

This clone was counted a single time. The V and J genes are TRBV19 and TRBJ1-1, with 10 bases matching TRBD1. This CDR3 spans 13 amino acids. V lost 7 bases to trimming and J lost 4 bases; unmatched junction nucleotides: 3. Germline CDR1 reads LNHDA; CDR2 reads SQIVND (reference sequence). The DNA of the CDR3 is TGTGCCAGTACCAGGGACAGGGGCACTGAAGCTTTCTTT. Its translation is CASTRDRGTEAFF.

This chain joins TRBV7-6 and TRBJ2-7, with 9 bases identical to TRBD1. J lost 3 bases, V lost 4 bases, and 10 bases had no gene match. From germline, CDR1 is SGHVS and CDR2 FNYEAQ. This CDR3 spans 16 amino acids. The CDR3 is CASSYTGGGVGYEQYF. The CDR3 DNA sequence: TGTGCCAGCAGCTACACAGGGGGCGGAGTTGGCTACGAGCAGTACTTC.

This clone was seen only once. The V gene is TRBV7-3, the J gene TRBJ2-7; the match to TRBD2 covers 11 bases. V trimming: 3 bases; J trimming: 5 bases; junction bases outside the gene matches: 3. CDR3 length equals 14 residues. Per the germline V gene, CDR1 is SGHTA and CDR2 is FQGTGA. In DNA, the CDR3 is TGTGCCAGCAGCTTTAGCGGGAGGGGGGACGAGCAGTACTTC. Translating it yields CASSFSGRGDEQYF.

The chain is built from TRBV6-1 and TRBJ1-2; D might be TRBD1 (6 bases). This CDR3 spans 15 amino acids. Germline CDR1 is MNHNS and CDR2 is SASEGT. Trimming cost V 1 base and J 4 bases, with 13 bases left between them. CDR3 in DNA: TGTGCCAGCAGTGAAGGAGGGGGTGGTGGCTATGGCTACACCTTC. Its protein is CASSEGGGGGYGYTF.

This chain joins TRBV6-5 and TRBJ2-1; TRBD2 matches at 10 bases. The CDR3 is 15 residues long. Germline-derived CDR1 and CDR2 are MNHEY and SVGAGI. The V and J ends lost 2 bases and 9 bases, in that order; junction bases with no gene match: 7. The CDR3 coding sequence is TGTGCCAGCAGTTACATGGCTAGCGGGAGTTGTGAGCAGTTCTTC. Translation gives CASSYMASGSCEQFF.

This chain connects TRBV15 to TRBJ2-7; D gene unclear. The germline CDR1 and CDR2 sequences are LNHNV and YYDKDF (reference sequence). The CDR3 is 15 residues long. Deletions cut 0 bases from V and 6 bases from J, with 15 bases between. DNA of the CDR3: TGTGCCACCAGCAGAGATAAGGCGGCTTTGCGCGAGCAGTACTTC. Encoded protein: CATSRDKAALREQYF.

This rearrangement joins TRBV5-1 to TRBJ1-1, with D maybe TRBD1 (5 bases). The CDR3 has 16 amino acids. Trimming took off 1 base at V and 3 bases at J, with 16 bases between the two ends. Germline assignment: CDR1 SGHRS and CDR2 YFSETQ. CDR3 in DNA: TGCGCCAGCAGCTTGAAGGACACCCTTCGGGACACTGAAGCTTTCTTT. Its protein product is CASSLKDTLRDTEAFF.

This clone was seen once. The chain is built from TRBV19 and TRBJ2-2, with D maybe TRBD2 (7 bases). Germline V gene sequence: CDR1 LNHDA, CDR2 SQIVND (reference sequence). Between the trimmed V and J ends, which lost 5 bases and 2 bases, there was a span of 15 bases. The CDR3 spans 16 residues. This chain's CDR3 is CASSLFGGPNTGELFF. The CDR3 DNA follows: TGTGCCAGTAGTCTTTTCGGGGGGCCTAACACCGGGGAGCTGTTTTTT.

The gene calls are TRBV19 and TRBJ2-1, with a possible D match to TRBD2 (6 bases). The germline V and J ends were trimmed by 3 bases and 2 bases, with 11 bases remaining between them. Per the germline V gene, CDR1 is LNHDA and CDR2 is SQIVND (reference sequence). The CDR3 contains 15 residues. CDR3 sequence reads: CASSMSGQPYNEQFF. CDR3 sequence (DNA): TGTGCCAGTAGTATGAGCGGGCAGCCCTACAATGAGCAGTTCTTC. The full variable domain, in which reference TRBV19 and TRBJ2-1 provide the parts outside the CDR3, is DGGITQSPKYLFRKEGQNVTLSCEQNLNHDAMYWYRQDPGQGLRLIYYSQIVNDFQKGDIAEGYSVSREKKESFPLTVTSAQKNPTAFYLCASSMSGQPYNEQFFGPGTRLTVL.

On this clone: Relative to the germline gene, one junction end is altered; a read error may explain this. The CDR3, as DNA: TGTGCCAGCAGTCTAGGGACAGGGGGACGTCTGGGGCACTTC. The encoded protein is CASSLGTGGRLGHF. V is TRBV7-9 and J is TRBJ2-5, with 11 bases fitting TRBD1. From germline, CDR1 is SEHNR and CDR2 FQNEAQ (reference sequence). This CDR3 has 14 amino acids.

This rearrangement joins TRBV28 to TRBJ2-7; a weak D match, TRBD1 (5 bases). The CDR3 is made up of 14 amino acids. The germline gives CDR1 MDHEN, CDR2 SYDVKM. V was pared by 5 bases and J by 2 bases, with 13 bases between. The CDR3 DNA reads TGTGCCAGCAGTGCTAACGACAGAGCCTACGAGCAGTACTTC. Amino acid sequence: CASSANDRAYEQYF.